This T cell receptor beta chain was captured in a study of blood T cells in healthy people across ages. The CDR3 loop spans 13 amino acids. CDR1 is MDHEN, CDR2 SYDVKM, per germline. The ends were cut back, 4 bases at V and 5 bases at J, with 9 bases in the middle. As regards this clonotype: As yet, its antigen is unknown.

Study observations and caveats: Relative to aged donors, long-lived donors carried more naive CD4+ cells and displayed higher diversity. Among T cells, TCR beta diversity per million cells dropped roughly linearly as age rose.

A sample-barcoded 5' primer and a J-beta primer mix were used in a second PCR of about 7 to 12 cycles. A tag from a template-switch adaptor with 12 random nucleotides marked each cDNA molecule. TCRdb independently ran MiXCR on the 5' RACE reads; one entry per CDR3 protein. The sample yields around 1,900,000 distinct CDR3 sequences, 35% to 50% seen once. Healthy Caucasian individuals from Russia aged about 6 to 100 served as donors. The sample taken for sequencing was blood. The chain employs TRBV28 and TRBJ1-5, with unresolved D. This TCR came from a human donor in good health. The CDR3 nucleotides read TGTGCCAGCAGTTCCCCGCTTTATCAGCCCCAGCATTTT. Translated: CASSSPLYQPQHF.